A single sample is the source of the 21 T cell receptor beta chains below, sequenced in a study of response to subunit inactivated influenza vaccine. In TCRdb, the RT-PCR reads were re-called with MiXCR into one record per CDR3 protein. The table records 500,000 to 550,000 distinct CDR3 sequences, 7.2% of them present only once. The source was PBMCs from blood, collected less than 30 months after vaccination. The origin of the receptors is a man between 50 and 69 years old who received an inactivated influenza vaccine.

In this sample, this clonotype turned up a few times. This chain's CDR3 is CASSNNGGYEQYF. The CDR3 nucleotides are TGTGCCAGCAGTAACAACGGGGGGTACGAGCAGTACTTC. This rearrangement joins TRBV6-2 or TRBV6-3 to TRBJ2-7; TRBD2 matches 7 bases. CDR1 and CDR2 (germline): MNHEY, SVGEGT. The CDR3 extends over 13 amino acids. Trimming removed 5 bases from V and 4 bases from J; junction bases left unmatched: 5.

The V call is TRBV30, the J call TRBJ2-1; D is ambiguous. Looked up from germline, CDR1 is GTSNPN and CDR2 is SVGIG (reference sequence). This CDR3 is 13 amino acids long. Between the trimmed V and J ends, which lost 4 bases and 6 bases, there was a span of 13 bases. DNA of the CDR3: TGTGCCTGGACCCCCGGTGGTGGCAATGAGCAGTTCTTC. Its translation is CAWTPGGGNEQFF. The full variable domain, in which reference TRBV30 and TRBJ2-1 provide the parts outside the CDR3, is SQTIHQWPATLVQPVGSPLSLECTVEGTSNPNLYWYRQAAGRGLQLLFYSVGIGQISSEVPQNLSASRPQDRQFILSSKKLLLSDSGFYLCAWTPGGGNEQFFGPGTRLTVL.

This chain connects TRBV12-3 or TRBV12-4 to TRBJ2-3, with 13 positions matching TRBD2. This CDR3 comprises 16 residues. The V gene end was trimmed by 6 bases and the J gene end by 6 bases; junction bases not matched to a gene: 9. The DNA for the CDR3 is TGTGCCAGCAGCCCCACTAGCGGGGGGGCCGAGGATACGCAGTATTTT. Translated, it gives CASSPTSGGAEDTQYF.

This clonotype has more than one count but fewer than ten. The J gene is TRBJ1-5, the V gene TRBV12-3 or TRBV12-4; the D is unclear. CDR3 length: 14 residues. V dropped 5 bases and J dropped 0 bases, with 8 bases sitting between them. CDR3 sequence reads: CASSLEDSNQPQHF. The CDR3 DNA reads TGTGCCAGCAGTCTCGAGGATAGCAATCAGCCCCAGCATTTT.

Ten or more counts support this clonotype. The chain couples TRBV3-1 to TRBJ1-3, with TRBD1 identical over 9 bases. The CDR3 runs to 16 residues. V trimming: 3 bases; J trimming: 0 bases; junction bases outside the gene matches: 3. The germline V gene encodes CDR1 LGHDT and CDR2 YNNKEL (reference sequence). The CDR3 sequence is CASSQGQGSSGNTIYF. The CDR3 DNA follows: TGTGCCAGCAGCCAGGGACAGGGAAGCTCTGGAAACACCATATATTTT. Complete variable domain (other parts from reference TRBV3-1 and TRBJ1-3): DTAVSQTPKYLVTQMGNDKSIKCEQNLGHDTMYWYKQDSKKFLKIMFSYNNKELIINETVPNRFSPKSPDKAHLNLHINSLELGDSAVYFCASSQGQGSSGNTIYFGEGSWLTVV.

In this sample, this clonotype turned up a few times. The chain employs TRBV5-1 and TRBJ1-2; no definite D call. CDR1 SGHRS and CDR2 YFSETQ come from the germline V gene. This CDR3 has 14 amino acids. Deletions cut 0 bases from V and 8 bases from J, with 14 bases between. CDR3: CASSLDSVLIGYTF. The CDR3 region has the DNA TGCGCCAGCAGCTTGGACAGCGTCCTGATCGGCTACACCTTC. Drawing the rest from reference TRBV5-1 and TRBJ1-2, the complete variable domain is KAGVTQTPRYLIKTRGQQVTLSCSPISGHRSVSWYQQTPGQGLQFLFEYFSETQRNKGNFPGRFSGRQFSNSRSEMNVSTLELGDSALYLCASSLDSVLIGYTFGSGTRLTVV.

The chain is built from TRBV21-1 and TRBJ2-1; the table's D gene call, TRBD2, was not cross checked with the DNA. TRBV21-1 is a listed pseudogene. The CDR3 runs to 18 residues. The CDR3: CASSKGLRTSGNYNEQFF. The CDR3 DNA reads TGTGCCAGCAGCAAAGGGCTTCGGACTAGCGGGAACTACAATGAGCAGTTCTTC.

The rearrangement uses TRBV5-1 and TRBJ2-5, with 9 bases identical to TRBD2. J gave up 2 bases and V 6 bases, and 8 bases lay outside the gene matches. The CDR3 covers 15 residues. Per germline, CDR1 SGHRS and CDR2 YFSETQ. The CDR3 sequence: CASTLSSGAQETQYF. The CDR3 region has the DNA TGCGCCAGCACCCTTTCTAGCGGGGCACAAGAGACCCAGTACTTC.

This clonotype was counted ten times or more. J is TRBJ1-3 and V is TRBV12-3 or TRBV12-4; D not resolved. This CDR3 contains 13 residues. Trimming stripped 6 bases from V and 8 bases from J, with 14 bases between. The CDR3 DNA sequence: TGTGCCAGCAGGAGGGTACCCGGGGACACCATATATTTT. This sequence encodes CASRRVPGDTIYF.

In its sample, this clonotype was seen many times. The chain is built from TRBV7-8 and TRBJ2-7; D gene unclear. The CDR3 runs 11 residues. Germline assignment: CDR1 SGHVS and CDR2 FQNEAQ. V was pared by 3 bases and J by 4 bases, with 4 bases between. The CDR3 DNA reads as TGTGCCAGCAGCTTCCAGTACGAGCAGTACTTC. Translated: CASSFQYEQYF.

This clonotype was counted many times. The chain joins TRBV5-1 to TRBJ1-2; D is uncertain. Germline lookup yields CDR1 SGHRS and CDR2 YFSETQ. The germline V and J ends were trimmed by 1 base and 3 bases, with 10 bases remaining between them. This CDR3 contains 14 residues. Here the CDR3 DNA reads TGCGCCAGCAGCTTGAGCGACACGGACTATGGCTACACCTTC. It codes for CASSLSDTDYGYTF.

The rearrangement joins TRBV4-3 to TRBJ2-7, with a tentative D call TRBD2 (5 bases). Germline values: CDR1 LGHNA, CDR2 YSLEER. The CDR3 runs to 13 residues. Trimming took 1 base from V and 6 from J, leaving 10 bases between them. The CDR3 loop is CASSQGEGGEQYF. The CDR3 region has the DNA TGCGCCAGCAGCCAAGGCGAGGGCGGCGAGCAGTACTTC.

Only a few counts were recorded for this clonotype. The chain is built from TRBV7-8 and TRBJ2-2, with D unresolved. CDR3 size: 15 residues. Trimming took off 0 bases at V and 4 bases at J, with 9 bases between the two ends. Germline V gene sequence: CDR1 SGHVS, CDR2 FQNEAQ. The CDR3 nucleotides are TGTGCCAGCAGCTTAGCCGATATTCTCACCGGGGAGCTGTTTTTT. It translates to CASSLADILTGELFF.

In its sample, this clonotype was seen a few times. V and J are TRBV2 and TRBJ2-7; a weak D match, TRBD2 (5 bases). Per germline, CDR1 SNHLY and CDR2 FYNNEI. This CDR3 contains 12 residues. V lost 8 bases, J lost 5 bases, and 13 bases lay in between. CDR3 loop: CASGRGVHEQYF. The CDR3 region has the DNA TGTGCCAGCGGGAGAGGTGTCCACGAGCAGTACTTC.

The chain uses TRBV6-1 and TRBJ1-6; weak D call: TRBD1 (6 bases). Germline V gene sequence: CDR1 MNHNS, CDR2 SASEGT. This CDR3 has 14 residues. The V end lost 6 bases, the J end lost 8 bases, and 14 bases lay between the germline ends. The CDR3 DNA reads as TGTGCCAGCAGAAATCAGGGGTCGGATTCACCCCTCCACTTT. This gives the protein CASRNQGSDSPLHF.

The V gene is TRBV5-1, the J gene TRBJ2-5; the D gene could be TRBD1 or TRBD2 (6 bases each). This CDR3 spans 16 amino acids. The germline CDR1 and CDR2 sequences are SGHRS and YFSETQ. The germline V and J ends were trimmed by 6 bases and 0 bases, with 18 bases remaining between them. The CDR3 nucleotides are TGCGCCAGCACAGGACAGCGCGGACTATACCAAGAGACCCAGTACTTC. As protein: CASTGQRGLYQETQYF. Full variable domain (outside the CDR3, taken from reference TRBV5-1 and TRBJ2-5): KAGVTQTPRYLIKTRGQQVTLSCSPISGHRSVSWYQQTPGQGLQFLFEYFSETQRNKGNFPGRFSGRQFSNSRSEMNVSTLELGDSALYLCASTGQRGLYQETQYFGPGTRLLVL.

This clonotype was seen more than once but under ten times. The rearrangement links TRBV20-1 to TRBJ1-2; D is uncertain. The germline gives CDR1 DFQATT, CDR2 SNEGSKA (reference sequence). V lost 5 bases and J lost 2, with 9 bases in between. The CDR3 is 12 residues long. The CDR3 nucleotides read TGCAGTGCTCGGACGGAGAACTATGGCTACACCTTC. This gives the protein CSARTENYGYTF.

The CDR3 protein is CASSQSLVGETQYF. The CDR3 DNA is TGCGCCAGCAGCCAATCCCTAGTTGGAGAGACCCAGTACTTC. This rearrangement joins TRBV4-3 to TRBJ2-5, with D uncertain. The CDR3 covers 14 residues. Germline-derived CDR1 and CDR2 are LGHNA and YSLEER. V lost 2 bases and J 4 bases, leaving 11 bases between the germline ends.

The rearrangement joins TRBV28 to TRBJ2-3; 7 positions agree with TRBD1. Germline V gene sequence: CDR1 MDHEN, CDR2 SYDVKM. After removal of 6 bases from V and 1 base from J, the junction contained 22 bases not matched to a gene. CDR3 length: 20 amino acids. The CDR3 nucleotides read TGTGCCAGCAGCTCTCCCATTCAGCACAGGGGAGTGGATGGCACAGATACGCAGTATTTT. Amino acid sequence: CASSSPIQHRGVDGTDTQYF.

The V and J genes are TRBV2 and TRBJ2-1; no clear D. Germline V CDR1 and CDR2: SNHLY, FYNNEI. This CDR3 has 12 amino acids. Trimming left V 2 bases short and J 4 bases short, with 3 bases between. DNA for the CDR3: TGTGCCAGCAGTGAAACGTACAATGAGCAGTTCTTC. It yields the protein CASSETYNEQFF.

This clonotype has more than one count but fewer than ten. This chain connects TRBV7-2 to TRBJ1-2, with a weak D call TRBD1 (6 bases). This CDR3 is built from 15 residues. Trimming shortened V by 3 bases and J by 7 bases, and 18 bases separated the two germline ends. Germline CDR1 reads SGHTA; CDR2 reads FQGNSA. DNA of the CDR3: TGTGCCAGCAGCTTCGGTTCCCAGGGGAAAGGTGGCTACACCTTC. It codes for CASSFGSQGKGGYTF. Complete variable domain (other parts from reference TRBV7-2 and TRBJ1-2): GAGVSQSPSNKVTEKGKDVELRCDPISGHTALYWYRQSLGQGLEFLIYFQGNSAPDKSGLPSDRFSAERTGGSVSTLTIQRTQQEDSAVYLCASSFGSQGKGGYTFGSGTRLTVV.